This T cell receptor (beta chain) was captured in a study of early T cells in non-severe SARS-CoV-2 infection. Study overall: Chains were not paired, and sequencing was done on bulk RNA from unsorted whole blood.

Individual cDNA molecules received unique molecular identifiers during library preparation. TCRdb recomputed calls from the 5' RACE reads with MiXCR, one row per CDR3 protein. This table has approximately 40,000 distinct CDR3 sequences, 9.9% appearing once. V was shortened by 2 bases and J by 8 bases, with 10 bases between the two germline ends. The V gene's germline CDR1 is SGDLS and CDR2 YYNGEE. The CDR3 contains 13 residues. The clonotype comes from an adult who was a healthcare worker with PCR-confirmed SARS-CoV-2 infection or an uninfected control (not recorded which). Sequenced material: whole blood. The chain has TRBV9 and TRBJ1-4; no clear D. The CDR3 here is CASSVGPGEKLFF. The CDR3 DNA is TGTGCCAGCAGCGTTGGACCTGGGGAAAAACTGTTTTTT.